This record concerns one T cell receptor (beta chain) sequence. Its target is unknown. The CDR3 loop spans 16 amino acids. Germline CDR1 reads SGHAT; CDR2 reads FQNNGV. V gave up 4 bases and J gave up 2 bases; unmatched junction bases: 8. Primers for the PCR totalled 60 Vbeta and 13 Jbeta. This table comes from immunoSEQ multiplex PCR, and its TCRdb copy is limited to in-frame clones, with some not included. This table has 100,000 to 150,000 clones, around 85% appearing once. This sample is drawn from a study of cytomegalovirus exposure and HLA in healthy donors. Study-level information: From HLA-typed donors, an early data release held roughly 89 million unique TCRs.

Points from the study as a whole: Sequencing depth roughly uniform across donors was assumed in presence/absence analyses. A highly shared variant cluster was judged a likely technical artifact. The authors later found HLA-associated TCR beta chains more clonally expanded than equally common others.

J is TRBJ2-3 and V is TRBV11-2, with TRBD2 identical over 8 bases. This receptor was obtained from a boy between 10 and 17 years old in good health and CMV-seronegative. The sample consisted of PBMCs. CDR3 sequence reads: CASSSVAGPNTDTQYF. In DNA, the CDR3 is TGTGCCAGCAGCTCTGTAGCGGGACCAAACACAGATACGCAGTATTTT.